These T cell receptor beta chains were read from a single sample in a study of blood T cell repertoires in COVID-19. Sequenced by immunoSEQ multiplex PCR; TCRdb stores in-frame clones only, minus some. The table shows hundreds of thousands of clones, with roughly 90% occurring only once. The sequenced material came from PBMCs or T cells enriched from blood (not recorded which). Receptors were obtained from a woman in her forties or fifties who had recovered from COVID-19. The CDR3 runs from the conserved cysteine through the conserved F or W. A D gene is named only where the DNA matches it firmly. Rows may omit the clone size; those that give it use once, few, many or a size class.

j_call: TRBJ2-1
clone_size: NA
v_call: TRBV4-3
d_call: NA
cdr3_nt: TGCGCCAGCAGCCAACCCGGGACTGACGAGCCGGGACGTATGAGCTCCTACAATGAGCAGTTCTTC
cdr3_aa: CASSQPGTDEPGRMSSYNEQFF

j_call: TRBJ1-4
clone_size: few
v_call: TRBV28
d_call: TRBD1
cdr3_nt: TGTGCCAGCAGTGTCAACCGGGACAGGGGCAGCACTAATGAAAAACTGTTTTTT
cdr3_aa: CASSVNRDRGSTNEKLFF

j_call: TRBJ1-1
clone_size: NA
v_call: TRBV25-1
d_call: NA
cdr3_nt: TGTGCCAGCAGTATGGGGGCCACTGAAGCTTTCTTT
cdr3_aa: CASSMGATEAFF

j_call: TRBJ2-3
clone_size: few
v_call: TRBV25-1
d_call: TRBD1
cdr3_nt: TGTGCCAGCAGTGAGACAGGGGGCATGGCAGATACGCAGTATTTT
cdr3_aa: CASSETGGMADTQYF

j_call: TRBJ2-2
clone_size: NA
v_call: TRBV4-1
d_call: NA
cdr3_nt: TGCGCCAGCAGCCAAGCCGACGGGAGGAACACCGGGGAGCTGTTTTTT
cdr3_aa: CASSQADGRNTGELFF

j_call: TRBJ2-1
clone_size: NA
v_call: TRBV5-1
d_call: TRBD2
cdr3_nt: TGCGCCAGCAGCAGGGTGGGACTAGCGGGAGGTTACAATGAGCAGTTCTTC
cdr3_aa: CASSRVGLAGGYNEQFF

j_call: TRBJ2-1
clone_size: NA
v_call: TRBV27
d_call: TRBD1
cdr3_nt: TGTGCCAGCAGTGGGTATGGACAGGGTCCCTACAATGAGCAGTTCTTC
cdr3_aa: CASSGYGQGPYNEQFF

j_call: TRBJ1-2
clone_size: NA
v_call: TRBV28
d_call: NA
cdr3_nt: TGTGCCAGCAGAAGGAGCTTGGATGGCTACACCTTC
cdr3_aa: CASRRSLDGYTF

j_call: TRBJ1-2
clone_size: NA
v_call: TRBV28
d_call: NA
cdr3_nt: TGTGCCAGCAGTTCAGTAGCAGGAGGGAACTATGGCTACACCTTC
cdr3_aa: CASSSVAGGNYGYTF

j_call: TRBJ1-1
clone_size: once
v_call: TRBV5-1
d_call: TRBD1
cdr3_nt: TGCGCCAGCAGCTCGACAGGGACTGAAGCTTTCTTT
cdr3_aa: CASSSTGTEAFF

j_call: TRBJ1-1
clone_size: NA
v_call: TRBV7-9
d_call: NA
cdr3_nt: TGTGCCAGCAGCTTAAGTAGCGGGTCCCTTCGAAGGAACACTGAAGCTTTCTTT
cdr3_aa: CASSLSSGSLRRNTEAFF

j_call: TRBJ1-5
clone_size: NA
v_call: TRBV30
d_call: NA
cdr3_nt: TGTGCCTGGAGCACGGGGGATCAGCCCCAGCATTTT
cdr3_aa: CAWSTGDQPQHF

j_call: TRBJ1-5
clone_size: NA
v_call: TRBV28
d_call: TRBD1
cdr3_nt: TGTGCCAGCAGACCGGGACAGGGGTACAATCAGCCCCAGCATTTT
cdr3_aa: CASRPGQGYNQPQHF

j_call: TRBJ2-7
clone_size: NA
v_call: TRBV6-5
d_call: TRBD2
cdr3_nt: TGTGCCAGCAGCTCGTCTGGCGAGCGGGAGGGCCGAAACTTC
cdr3_aa: CASSSSGEREGRNF

j_call: TRBJ1-1
clone_size: once
v_call: TRBV27
d_call: TRBD1
cdr3_nt: TGTGCCAGCAGTCCCGGCCAGGGGGGTATGAACACTGAAGCTTTCTTT
cdr3_aa: CASSPGQGGMNTEAFF

j_call: TRBJ2-2
clone_size: NA
v_call: TRBV7-9
d_call: NA
cdr3_nt: TGTGCCAGCAGCTTAATTGAGATCAACACCGGGGAGCTGTTTTTT
cdr3_aa: CASSLIEINTGELFF

j_call: TRBJ2-5
clone_size: once
v_call: TRBV18
d_call: NA
cdr3_nt: TGTGCCAGCTCACCAGACAGGGGAGGGGAGACCCAGTACTTC
cdr3_aa: CASSPDRGGETQYF

j_call: TRBJ2-1
clone_size: NA
v_call: TRBV19
d_call: TRBD2
cdr3_nt: TGTGCCAGTAGTAATATTGGGCTTGTGGCTAGCGGGACCTACAATGAGCAGTTCTTC
cdr3_aa: CASSNIGLVASGTYNEQFF

j_call: TRBJ2-7
clone_size: few
v_call: TRBV19
d_call: TRBD1
cdr3_nt: TGTGCCAGTGGTTGGGGACAGGGGTTCGACGAGCAGTACTTC
cdr3_aa: CASGWGQGFDEQYF

j_call: TRBJ1-3
clone_size: NA
v_call: TRBV28
d_call: NA
cdr3_nt: TGTGCCAGCCTGGACTTTAGCTCTGGAAACACCATATATTTT
cdr3_aa: CASLDFSSGNTIYF

j_call: TRBJ1-2
clone_size: NA
v_call: TRBV27
d_call: NA
cdr3_nt: TGTGCCAGCAGTTTAAATCCGGGGGGACATGGCTACACCTTC
cdr3_aa: CASSLNPGGHGYTF

j_call: TRBJ1-1
clone_size: NA
v_call: TRBV7-9
d_call: TRBD1
cdr3_nt: TGTGCCAGCAGCGGCGGGACAGGGGGGCCTGAAGCTTTCTTT
cdr3_aa: CASSGGTGGPEAFF

j_call: TRBJ2-7
clone_size: NA
v_call: TRBV9
d_call: TRBD2
cdr3_nt: TGTGCCAGCAGTCCGGAGGGACTAGGCTTCTACGAGCAGTACTTC
cdr3_aa: CASSPEGLGFYEQYF

j_call: TRBJ1-1
clone_size: NA
v_call: TRBV18
d_call: NA
cdr3_nt: TGTGCCAGCTCACCGGGTTGGGGGGTGGGCGCTGAAGCTTTCTTT
cdr3_aa: CASSPGWGVGAEAFF

j_call: TRBJ2-1
clone_size: once
v_call: TRBV28
d_call: TRBD2
cdr3_nt: TGTGCCAGCAGTTTATTAGCGGGAGTGATGAATGAGCAGTTCTTC
cdr3_aa: CASSLLAGVMNEQFF

j_call: TRBJ2-1
clone_size: NA
v_call: TRBV27
d_call: NA
cdr3_nt: TGTGCCAGCAGTATTCGCCGGGGGATCGATGAGCAGTTCTTC
cdr3_aa: CASSIRRGIDEQFF

j_call: TRBJ2-3
clone_size: NA
v_call: TRBV27
d_call: NA
cdr3_nt: TGTGCCAGCAGTTCCCCTCTTAGCAAGTCATTTATGCATAGCACAGATACGCAGTATTTT
cdr3_aa: CASSSPLSKSFMHSTDTQYF

j_call: TRBJ2-1
clone_size: NA
v_call: TRBV4-1
d_call: NA
cdr3_nt: TGCGCCAGCAGCCCCGGGACTTGGGACAATGAGCAGTTCTTC
cdr3_aa: CASSPGTWDNEQFF

j_call: TRBJ1-4
clone_size: NA
v_call: TRBV5-4
d_call: TRBD1
cdr3_nt: TGTGCCACGACAGACAGGGACCGTACTACAACTAATGAAAAACTGTTTTTT
cdr3_aa: CATTDRDRTTTNEKLFF

j_call: TRBJ1-1
clone_size: NA
v_call: TRBV19
d_call: NA
cdr3_nt: TGTGCCAGTAGTATGGACAGTGGCGGGAACACTGAAGCTTTCTTT
cdr3_aa: CASSMDSGGNTEAFF

j_call: TRBJ2-7
clone_size: few
v_call: TRBV15
d_call: TRBD1
cdr3_nt: TGTGCCACCAGCAGAGAGCGACAGGGGAGGCCCTACGAGCAGTACTTC
cdr3_aa: CATSRERQGRPYEQYF

j_call: TRBJ2-1
clone_size: NA
v_call: TRBV19
d_call: TRBD2
cdr3_nt: TGTGCCAGCAAAGCTTCCGGGACTAGCGGGAGGTATGAGCAGTTCTTC
cdr3_aa: CASKASGTSGRYEQFF

j_call: TRBJ1-2
clone_size: once
v_call: TRBV7-2
d_call: NA
cdr3_nt: TGTGCCAGCAGCTTTCCAGGGATCCCGGATGGCTACACCTTC
cdr3_aa: CASSFPGIPDGYTF

j_call: TRBJ1-2
clone_size: NA
v_call: TRBV28
d_call: NA
cdr3_nt: TGTGCCAGCACCGGTATGTCCGGCCGGGCGGGGGGCACTGGCTACACCTTC
cdr3_aa: CASTGMSGRAGGTGYTF